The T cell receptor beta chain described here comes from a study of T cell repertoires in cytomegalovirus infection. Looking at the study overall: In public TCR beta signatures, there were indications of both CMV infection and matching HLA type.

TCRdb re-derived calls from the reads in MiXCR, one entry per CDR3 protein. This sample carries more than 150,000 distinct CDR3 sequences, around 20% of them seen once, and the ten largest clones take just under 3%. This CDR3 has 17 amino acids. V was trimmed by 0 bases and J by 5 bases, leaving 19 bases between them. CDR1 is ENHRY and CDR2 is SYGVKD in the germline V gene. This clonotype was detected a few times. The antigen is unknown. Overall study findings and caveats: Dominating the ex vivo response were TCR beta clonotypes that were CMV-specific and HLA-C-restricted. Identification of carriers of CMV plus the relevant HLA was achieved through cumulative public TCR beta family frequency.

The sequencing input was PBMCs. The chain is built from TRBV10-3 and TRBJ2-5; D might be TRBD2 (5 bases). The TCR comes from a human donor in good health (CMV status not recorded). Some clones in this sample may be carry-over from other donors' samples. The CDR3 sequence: CAISESLDTRDRETQYF. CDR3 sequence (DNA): TGTGCCATCAGTGAGTCACTCGACACCCGGGATAGGGAGACCCAGTACTTC.